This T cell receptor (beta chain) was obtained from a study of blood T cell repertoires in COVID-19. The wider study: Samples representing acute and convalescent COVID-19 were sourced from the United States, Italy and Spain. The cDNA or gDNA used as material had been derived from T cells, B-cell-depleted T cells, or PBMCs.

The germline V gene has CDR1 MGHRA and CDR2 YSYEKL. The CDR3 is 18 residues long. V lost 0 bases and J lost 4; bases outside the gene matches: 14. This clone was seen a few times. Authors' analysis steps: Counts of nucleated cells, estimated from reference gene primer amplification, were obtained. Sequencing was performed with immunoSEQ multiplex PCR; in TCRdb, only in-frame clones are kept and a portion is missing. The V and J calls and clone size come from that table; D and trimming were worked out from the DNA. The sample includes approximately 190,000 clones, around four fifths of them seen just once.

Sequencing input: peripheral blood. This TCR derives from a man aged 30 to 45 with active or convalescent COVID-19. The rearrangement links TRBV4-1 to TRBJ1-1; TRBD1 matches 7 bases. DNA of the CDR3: TGCGCCAGCAGCCAAGAGGTTCGGGAACAGGGGTTGGGCACTGAAGCTTTCTTT. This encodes CASSQEVREQGLGTEAFF.